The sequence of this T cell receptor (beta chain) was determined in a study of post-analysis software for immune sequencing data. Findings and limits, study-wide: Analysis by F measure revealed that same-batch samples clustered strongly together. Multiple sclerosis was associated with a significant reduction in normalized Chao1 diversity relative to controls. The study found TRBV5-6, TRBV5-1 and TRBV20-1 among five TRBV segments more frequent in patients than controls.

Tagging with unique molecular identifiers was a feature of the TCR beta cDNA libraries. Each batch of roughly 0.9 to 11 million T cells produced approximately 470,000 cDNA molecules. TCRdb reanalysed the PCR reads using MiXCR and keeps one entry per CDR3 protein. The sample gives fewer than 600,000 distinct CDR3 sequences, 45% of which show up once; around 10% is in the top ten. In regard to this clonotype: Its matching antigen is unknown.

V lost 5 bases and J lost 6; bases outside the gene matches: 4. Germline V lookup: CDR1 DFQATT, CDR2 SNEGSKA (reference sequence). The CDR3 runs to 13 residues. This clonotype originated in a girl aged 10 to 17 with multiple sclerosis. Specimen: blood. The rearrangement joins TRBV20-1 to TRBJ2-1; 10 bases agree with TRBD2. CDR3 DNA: TGCAGTGCTTCTAGCGGGAGTATCAATGAGCAGTTCTTC. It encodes CSASSGSINEQFF.